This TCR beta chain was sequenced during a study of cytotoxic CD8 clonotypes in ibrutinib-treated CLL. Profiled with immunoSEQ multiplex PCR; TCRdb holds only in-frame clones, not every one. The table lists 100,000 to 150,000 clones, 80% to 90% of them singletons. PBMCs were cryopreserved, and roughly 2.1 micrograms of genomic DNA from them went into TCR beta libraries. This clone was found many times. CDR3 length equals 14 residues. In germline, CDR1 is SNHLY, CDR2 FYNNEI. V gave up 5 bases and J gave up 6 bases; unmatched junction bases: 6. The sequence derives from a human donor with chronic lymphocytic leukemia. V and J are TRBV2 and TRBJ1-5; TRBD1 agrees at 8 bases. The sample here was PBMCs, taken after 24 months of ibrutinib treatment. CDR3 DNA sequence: TGTGCCAGCAGTCCTTCGGACAGGGCTCAGCCCCAGCATTTT. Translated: CASSPSDRAQPQHF.